The source of this T cell receptor (beta chain) is a study of T-cell memory formation after mild COVID-19. This clonotype appeared many times. A single record per CDR3 protein comes from TCRdb applying MiXCR to the 5' RACE reads. The data contain around 440,000 distinct CDR3 sequences, 18% of them singletons. The CDR3 covers 17 residues. V lost 3 bases and J lost 1; bases outside the gene matches: 8. Per the germline V gene, CDR1 is LGHDT and CDR2 is YNNKEL (reference sequence). This sequence originates from an adult woman who had mild COVID-19 (a few samples of this study predate the infection). Cell type and time point are not known. What was sequenced was PBMCs or a T cell subset sorted from them (not recorded which). The chain has TRBV3-1 and TRBJ2-1; TRBD2 matches at 8 bases. The CDR3 spells CASSQSGTRASYNEQFF. As DNA, the CDR3 is TGTGCCAGCAGCCAGTCCGGGACTAGAGCGTCCTACAATGAGCAGTTCTTC.